The 8 T cell receptor beta chains below come from one sample, sequenced in a study of T cell responses to AZD1222 COVID-19 vaccine. This table comes from immunoSEQ multiplex PCR, and its TCRdb copy is limited to in-frame clones, with some not included. This table has 140,000 or so clones, roughly 90% appearing once. The sequencing here drew on peripheral blood, taken on day 0 of AZD1222 vaccination. The receptors originated from an adult in good health.

This rearrangement joins TRBV7-2 to TRBJ1-1; D might be TRBD1 (6 bases). CDR3 length equals 15 residues. CDR1 is SGHTA and CDR2 is FQGNSA in the germline V gene. Trimming took 3 bases from V and 0 from J, leaving 11 bases between them. The CDR3 region has the DNA TGTGCCAGCAGCTTTCCCACAGGGATGAACACTGAAGCTTTCTTT. It yields the protein CASSFPTGMNTEAFF. Complete variable domain (other parts from reference TRBV7-2 and TRBJ1-1): GAGVSQSPSNKVTEKGKDVELRCDPISGHTALYWYRQSLGQGLEFLIYFQGNSAPDKSGLPSDRFSAERTGGSVSTLTIQRTQQEDSAVYLCASSFPTGMNTEAFFGQGTRLTVV.

The V call is TRBV6-5, the J call TRBJ1-2, with D uncertain. CDR1 MNHEY and CDR2 SVGAGI come from the germline V gene. This CDR3 is built from 15 residues. V was pared by 6 bases and J by 4 bases, with 18 bases between. This CDR3 reads CASSRLLGSGYGYTF. As DNA, the CDR3 is TGTGCCAGCAGCCGGTTATTAGGAAGCGGCTATGGCTACACCTTC.

The chain carries TRBV4-1 and TRBJ1-2; 11 nucleotides agree with TRBD1. V shed 3 bases, J shed 6 bases, and the junction held 6 bases outside the gene matches. The CDR3 contains 15 residues. The germline gives CDR1 MGHRA, CDR2 YSYEKL. The CDR3 sequence is CASSHGTGGIDGYTF. For the CDR3, the DNA is TGCGCCAGCAGCCATGGGACAGGGGGAATTGATGGCTACACCTTC.

The V gene is TRBV27, the J gene TRBJ1-1, with TRBD1 as a possible D gene (5 bases). The CDR3 sequence is 16 residues long. CDR1 is MNHEY, CDR2 SMNVEV, per germline (reference sequence). The ends were cut back, 7 bases at V and 0 bases at J, with 18 bases in the middle. This CDR3 reads CASIPWGRALNTEAFF. In DNA, the CDR3 is TGTGCCAGCATCCCCTGGGGCAGGGCCCTGAACACTGAAGCTTTCTTT.

V usage is TRBV19 and J usage is TRBJ1-1; D is perhaps TRBD1 (5 bases). The V gene's germline CDR1 is LNHDA and CDR2 SQIVND (reference sequence). The CDR3 has 10 residues. V was trimmed by 10 bases and J by 11 bases, leaving 14 bases between them. The CDR3 region has the DNA TGTGCCACTCGAGGGGCGGTGGCTTTCTTT. It translates to CATRGAVAFF.

The chain combines TRBV6-5 with TRBJ1-2; D ambiguous. CDR3 length: 11 residues. The V and J ends lost 8 bases and 4 bases respectively, with 8 bases between them. Germline CDR1 reads MNHEY; CDR2 reads SVGAGI. The CDR3 sequence: CASRILYGYTF. The CDR3 DNA follows: TGTGCCAGCCGGATACTCTATGGCTACACCTTC.

CDR3 loop: CASSSSGLAEYNEQFF. In DNA, the CDR3 is TGTGCCAGCAGCTCGTCGGGACTAGCGGAATACAATGAGCAGTTCTTC. This sequence joins TRBV7-9 and TRBJ2-1; 11 bases fit TRBD2. V trimming: 4 bases; J trimming: 4 bases; junction bases outside the gene matches: 6. The CDR3 loop spans 16 amino acids. Germline V lookup: CDR1 SEHNR, CDR2 FQNEAQ (reference sequence). Filled out from reference TRBV7-9 and TRBJ2-1, the complete variable domain reads DTGVSQNPRHKITKRGQNVTFRCDPISEHNRLYWYRQTLGQGPEFLTYFQNEAQLEKSRLLSDRFSAERPKGSFSTLEIQRTEQGDSAMYLCASSSSGLAEYNEQFFGPGTRLTVL.

V and J are TRBV7-8 and TRBJ1-2, with TRBD1 matching 8 bases. The length of the CDR3 is 15 residues. Unmatched junction bases numbered 10, after V lost 2 bases and J lost 8 bases. Germline assignment: CDR1 SGHVS and CDR2 FQNEAQ. CDR3 residues: CASSLFGQGLRGYTF. The CDR3 bases are TGTGCCAGCAGCTTATTCGGACAGGGACTCCGGGGCTACACCTTC.